This T cell receptor (beta chain) emerged from a study of blood T cell repertoires in COVID-19. Study-level background: Collection of acute and convalescent COVID-19 samples took place in the United States, Italy and Spain. T cells, B-cell-depleted T cells, or PBMCs supplied cDNA or gDNA.

After removal of 6 bases from V and 2 bases from J, the junction contained 4 bases not matched to a gene. The germline V gene encodes CDR1 LNHDA and CDR2 SQIVND (reference sequence). The CDR3 sequence is 15 residues long. In the original analysis: Amplification of reference gene primers was used by the study to estimate nucleated cell counts. Here immunoSEQ multiplex PCR was the method, and the copy in TCRdb shows in-frame clones only, minus some. The V and J calls and clone size were taken over from that table, and D and trimming were inferred from the DNA. Among a few hundred thousand clones listed, roughly 90% were seen once.

The chain employs TRBV19 and TRBJ1-4; 9 nucleotides line up with TRBD1. The sequencing input was peripheral blood. The clonotype comes from a woman between 50 and 59 years old with active or convalescent COVID-19. CDR3 sequence: CASSNTGGTNEKLFF. The CDR3 DNA is TGTGCCAGTAGCAATACAGGGGGCACTAATGAAAAACTGTTTTTT.